This TCR beta chain was profiled in a study of blood T cell repertoires in COVID-19. Across the whole study: Material from acute and convalescent COVID-19 was sourced from the United States, Italy and Spain. The cDNA or gDNA used as material had been derived from T cells, B-cell-depleted T cells, or PBMCs.

Only a few counts were recorded for this clone. Source study methods: By means of reference gene primer amplification, nucleated cell counts were estimated. TCRdb's table, derived via immunoSEQ multiplex PCR, lists solely in-frame clones and lacks some. That table furnishes V, J and clone size, whereas the DNA furnished D and trimming. The sample holds 70,000 or so clones, more than 75% seen once. The CDR3 extends over 16 amino acids. Per germline, CDR1 MGHRA and CDR2 YSYEKL. Trimming removed 0 bases from V and 7 bases from J, with 13 bases in between. The sample consisted of peripheral blood. The TCR originated in a human donor in a cohort sampled during active COVID-19. V gene TRBV4-1 combines with J gene TRBJ1-6; weak D call: TRBD1 (5 bases). CDR3 protein: CASSQDHRIPNSPLHF. CDR3 nucleotide sequence: TGCGCCAGCAGCCAAGATCACAGGATTCCAAATTCACCCCTCCACTTT.